Each of the 2 T cell receptor beta chains below was sequenced from the same sample in a study of blood T cell repertoires in COVID-19. Sequenced by immunoSEQ multiplex PCR; TCRdb stores in-frame clones only, minus some. The data show over 200,000 clones, roughly 80% seen once. The sequencing sample was made of peripheral blood. The receptors shown here come from a human donor in a cohort sampled during active COVID-19.

The V gene is TRBV6-2 or TRBV6-3, the J gene TRBJ1-5; 12 bases agree with TRBD1. CDR1 and CDR2 (germline): MNHEY, SVGEGT. This CDR3 spans 17 amino acids. J lost 7 bases, V lost 5 bases, and 12 bases had no gene match. The CDR3 DNA follows: TGTGCCAGCAGTAGGGGGACAGGGGGCGATGGACAACAGCCCCAGCATTTT. Translated: CASSRGTGGDGQQPQHF.

The chain has TRBV10-2 and TRBJ2-1; a possible D gene is TRBD1 (6 bases). The length of the CDR3 is 14 residues. The germline V and J ends were trimmed by 4 bases and 5 bases, with 12 bases remaining between them. The germline CDR1 and CDR2 sequences are WSHSY and SAAADI. CDR3 DNA: TGCGCCAGCAGTGTCGGGCCAGGGGACAATGAGCAGTTCTTC. Amino acids: CASSVGPGDNEQFF.